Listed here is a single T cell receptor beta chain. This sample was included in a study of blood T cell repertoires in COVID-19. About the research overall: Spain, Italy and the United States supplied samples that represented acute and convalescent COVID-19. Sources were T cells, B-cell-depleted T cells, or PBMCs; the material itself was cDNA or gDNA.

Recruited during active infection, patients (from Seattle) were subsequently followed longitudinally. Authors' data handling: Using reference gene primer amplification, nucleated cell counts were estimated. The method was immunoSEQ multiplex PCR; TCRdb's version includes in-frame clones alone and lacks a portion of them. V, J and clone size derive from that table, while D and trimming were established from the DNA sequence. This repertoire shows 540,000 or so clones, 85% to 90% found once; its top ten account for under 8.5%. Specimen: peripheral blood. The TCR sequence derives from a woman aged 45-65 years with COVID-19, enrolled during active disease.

The CDR3 nucleotides read TGTGCCAGCAGCTTATATGGGGGACAGTTTAATTCACCCCTCCACTTT. Its translation is CASSLYGGQFNSPLHF. This sequence joins TRBV7-2 and TRBJ1-6; TRBD1 agrees at 7 bases. Trimming at V came to 2 bases and at J to 6 bases, leaving 7 bases not matched to a gene. Germline V gene sequence: CDR1 SGHTA, CDR2 FQGNSA. The length of the CDR3 is 16 residues. The full variable domain, in which reference TRBV7-2 and TRBJ1-6 provide the parts outside the CDR3, is GAGVSQSPSNKVTEKGKDVELRCDPISGHTALYWYRQSLGQGLEFLIYFQGNSAPDKSGLPSDRFSAERTGGSVSTLTIQRTQQEDSAVYLCASSLYGGQFNSPLHFGNGTRLTVT.